The sequence of this TCR beta chain was determined in a study of OX40 agonist ivuxolimab in advanced cancers. For the study at large: Partial responses were observed in three patients, of whom one had hepatocellular carcinoma and two had cutaneous melanoma. Study-wide results and caveats: Normalized T-cell clonal expansion was also low in some nonresponders. CD4+ and CD8+ blood T cells expanded clonally by week 6 at 0.1 to 3.0 mg/kg. Antigen specificity remained undetermined for the expanded peripheral T cells.

Trimming at V came to 2 bases and at J to 5 bases, leaving 7 bases not matched to a gene. This CDR3 is 15 amino acids long. In germline, CDR1 is MGHRA, CDR2 YSYEKL. This clone was detected only once. Antigen unknown. Clones were read by immunoSEQ multiplex PCR, and TCRdb kept only the in-frame ones, dropping some. The sample has around 69,000 clones, 89% seen once. The receptor's source is an adult with an advanced solid tumor such as melanoma, head and neck, liver or kidney cancer. Sequenced material: CD4+ or CD8+ T cells sorted from blood, taken in a trial of the OX40 agonist ivuxolimab. V usage is TRBV4-1 and J usage is TRBJ2-5, with TRBD1 identical over 8 bases. The CDR3 is CASSQTWTGMETQYF. CDR3 DNA sequence: TGCGCCAGCAGCCAAACCTGGACAGGGATGGAGACCCAGTACTTC.